This T cell receptor (beta chain) was captured by sequencing in a study of T cells in localized non-small cell lung cancer. The V end lost 0 bases, the J end lost 0 bases, and 13 bases lay between the germline ends. Germline CDR1 is SNHLY and CDR2 is FYNNEI. The length of the CDR3 is 17 residues. The study, taken as a whole, reports: Uninvolved adjacent lung had the highest recorded T cell clonality, with tumor below it. Those with higher blood T cell density had longer overall survival. Sequencing was limited to one tumor region, leaving the possibility of heterogeneity open. A median of roughly 55 of the top 100 tumor clones appeared in adjacent lung, which was paired and uninvolved.

As regards this clone: The antigen is not known.

Libraries were prepared by immunoSEQ multiplex PCR; TCRdb keeps only in-frame clonotypes and omits some of them. The data show under 30,000 clones, with about nine tenths seen just once and 6.9% held by the top ten. The specimen comprised peripheral blood, sampled before any cancer treatment. The chain combines TRBV2 with TRBJ2-3; D gene uncertain. This clonotype was sampled from a woman between 40 and 69 years old with stage I lung adenocarcinoma. The CDR3 region is CASSEAEQLPSTDTQYF. As DNA, the CDR3 is TGTGCCAGCAGTGAAGCCGAACAGCTCCCTAGCACAGATACGCAGTATTTT. Using reference TRBV2 and TRBJ2-3 for the parts outside the CDR3, the full variable domain is EPEVTQTPSHQVTQMGQEVILRCVPISNHLYFYWYRQILGQKVEFLVSFYNNEISEKSEIFDDQFSVERPDGSNFTLKIRSTKLEDSAMYFCASSEAEQLPSTDTQYFGPGTRLTVL.